The TCR beta chain described here comes from a study of T cell repertoires in cytomegalovirus infection. The germline gives CDR1 SGHAT, CDR2 FQNNGV. The CDR3 is made up of 17 amino acids. V gave up 1 base and J gave up 5 bases; unmatched junction bases: 13. Via MiXCR, TCRdb re-called the reads, giving one row per CDR3 protein. The table lists 350,000 to 550,000 distinct CDR3 sequences, approximately 31% of them singletons. The table lists this clonotype with a few counts. The sequenced material came from PBMCs. The source of this sequence is a human donor in good health (CMV status not recorded). Some clones in this sample may be carry-over from other donors' samples. The chain has TRBV11-2 and TRBJ1-1; 7 bases align to TRBD1. The CDR3: CASSLGARDRVRTEAFF. Here the CDR3 DNA reads TGTGCCAGCAGCTTAGGCGCCCGCGACAGGGTTCGGACTGAAGCTTTCTTT.